Shown below are 31 T cell receptor beta chains from a single sample sequenced in a study of blood T cell repertoires in COVID-19. Method: immunoSEQ multiplex PCR; TCRdb's copy keeps in-frame clones and lacks some. Found here are about 270,000 clones, about 91% of them singletons; the top ten hold roughly 2.8%. Material: PBMCs or T cells enriched from blood (not recorded which). These receptor sequences come from a man in his forties who had been exposed to COVID-19.

V usage is TRBV6-2 or TRBV6-3 and J usage is TRBJ1-1; 8 bases agree with TRBD1. The ends lost 5 bases at V and 8 bases at J; junction bases unmatched: 22. Looked up from germline, CDR1 is MNHEY and CDR2 is SVGEGT. CDR3 length equals 18 residues. The CDR3 DNA sequence: TGTGCCAGCAGTCGCGGACAGGGCCTAGCCCTGCATTTCGCCGAAGCTTTCTTT. It encodes CASSRGQGLALHFAEAFF.

V and J are TRBV28 and TRBJ1-6; 12 bases are a match to TRBD1. Germline-derived CDR1 and CDR2 are MDHEN and SYDVKM. The V and J ends lost 6 bases and 10 bases, in that order; junction bases with no gene match: 7. This CDR3 spans 15 amino acids. CDR3 sequence reads: CASSPGGQGASPLHF. In DNA form, the CDR3 reads TGTGCCAGCAGCCCGGGGGGACAGGGGGCCTCACCCCTCCACTTT. The full variable domain, its missing parts supplied by reference TRBV28 and TRBJ1-6, is DVKVTQSSRYLVKRTGEKVFLECVQDMDHENMFWYRQDPGLGLRLIYFSYDVKMKEKGDIPEGYSVSREKKERFSLILESASTNQTSMYLCASSPGGQGASPLHFGNGTRLTVT.

The V call is TRBV30, the J call TRBJ2-7; TRBD2 matches at 8 bases. Germline trimming cut 1 base from V and 1 base from J; bases unmatched to any gene: 3. This CDR3 is 14 amino acids long. Germline V lookup: CDR1 GTSNPN, CDR2 SVGIG (reference sequence). The CDR3 DNA sequence: TGTGCCTGGAGTGGCGGCGGGGGGTCCTACGAGCAGTACTTC. It translates to CAWSGGGGSYEQYF. Drawing the rest from reference TRBV30 and TRBJ2-7, the complete variable domain is SQTIHQWPATLVQPVGSPLSLECTVEGTSNPNLYWYRQAAGRGLQLLFYSVGIGQISSEVPQNLSASRPQDRQFILSSKKLLLSDSGFYLCAWSGGGGSYEQYFGPGTRLTVT.

The chain couples TRBV9 to TRBJ2-7; TRBD1 aligns across 8 bases. Losses at the gene ends were 0 bases for V and 4 bases for J; bases not matched to a gene: 12. CDR1 and CDR2 (germline): SGDLS, YYNGEE. The CDR3 runs 17 residues. CDR3 DNA: TGTGCCAGCAGCGTAGTTTTCGCGGACAGGGAGTCTTACGAGCAGTACTTC. This gives the protein CASSVVFADRESYEQYF. The full variable domain, rest sourced from reference TRBV9 and TRBJ2-7, is DSGVTQTPKHLITATGQRVTLRCSPRSGDLSVYWYQQSLDQGLQFLIQYYNGEERAKGNILERFSAQQFPDLHSELNLSSLELGDSALYFCASSVVFADRESYEQYFGPGTRLTVT.

The J gene is TRBJ1-3, the V gene TRBV7-2, with D uncertain. This CDR3 has 16 amino acids. The germline V gene has CDR1 SGHTA and CDR2 FQGNSA. Trimming took off 1 base at V and 4 bases at J, with 14 bases between the two ends. Here the CDR3 DNA reads TGTGCCAGCAGCTTAGATTCGTCTTCTCAGGGAAACACCATATATTTT. Its protein is CASSLDSSSQGNTIYF.

The DNA for the CDR3 is TGTGCCAGCAGCCTAAACTTCGCACAGGGATCTCACACTGAAGCTTTCTTT. It specifies CASSLNFAQGSHTEAFF. The chain employs TRBV3-1 (or the pseudogene TRBV3-2) and TRBJ1-1; D is perhaps TRBD1 (6 bases). Germline CDR1 reads LGHDT; CDR2 reads YNNKEL (reference sequence). The length of the CDR3 is 17 residues. The V gene lost 4 bases and the J gene lost 3 bases, with 21 bases spanning the gap.

The V gene is TRBV27, the J gene TRBJ2-7, with 10 positions matching TRBD1. Losses at the gene ends were 5 bases for V and 7 bases for J; bases not matched to a gene: 11. The V gene's germline CDR1 is MNHEY and CDR2 SMNVEV (reference sequence). CDR3 size: 15 residues. CDR3 in amino acids: CASSPPDRGAWEQYF. The CDR3 coding sequence is TGTGCCAGCAGTCCCCCGGACAGGGGGGCCTGGGAGCAGTACTTC.

V and J are TRBV5-5 and TRBJ2-7; possibly TRBD2 for D (5 bases). This CDR3 is built from 15 residues. V dropped 5 bases and J dropped 3 bases, with 18 bases sitting between them. Germline-derived CDR1 and CDR2 are SGHKS and YYEKEE (reference sequence). The CDR3: CASRMGERENYEQYF. CDR3 coding DNA: TGTGCCAGCAGAATGGGAGAGAGGGAAAACTACGAGCAGTACTTC.

This clone was recorded once. This chain connects TRBV11-2 to TRBJ1-1; D call uncertain. Germline assignment: CDR1 SGHAT and CDR2 FQNNGV. This CDR3 comprises 13 residues. Trimming removed 1 base at V and 11 bases at J, with 14 bases between. The CDR3 loop is CASSLVGAPRAFF. Written as DNA, the CDR3 is TGTGCCAGCAGCTTAGTTGGCGCTCCGAGGGCTTTCTTT.

This sequence joins TRBV3-1 (or the pseudogene TRBV3-2) and TRBJ1-2; TRBD1 matches at 10 bases. Per germline, CDR1 LGHDT and CDR2 YNNKEL (reference sequence). The CDR3 has 15 amino acids. V was pared by 3 bases and J by 8 bases, with 9 bases of the junction left unmatched. The CDR3 coding sequence is TGTGCCAGCAGCCAGACAGGGGGCCCCCTGGGAGGCTACACCTTC. Translating it yields CASSQTGGPLGGYTF.

The V call is TRBV27, the J call TRBJ2-5; D remains unclear. The ends were cut back, 4 bases at V and 4 bases at J, with 13 bases in the middle. The CDR3 is 14 residues long. CDR1 is MNHEY and CDR2 is SMNVEV in the germline V gene (reference sequence). The chain's CDR3 is CASSSQTFPETQYF. The CDR3 DNA is TGTGCCAGCAGTTCCCAGACATTCCCAGAGACCCAGTACTTC.

The V and J genes are TRBV24-1 and TRBJ1-2; D is uncertain. This CDR3 region has 13 residues. Looked up from germline, CDR1 is KGHDR and CDR2 is SFDVKD. Trimming cost V 1 base and J 4 bases, with 6 bases left between them. As DNA, the CDR3 is TGTGCCACCAGTGATTTATACGGCTATGGCTACACCTTC. This translates into CATSDLYGYGYTF.

This clone has just a few counts. The chain links TRBV18 to TRBJ2-7; 8 bases agree with TRBD2. Germline V gene data show CDR1 as KGHSH and CDR2 as LQKENI. The CDR3 spans 15 residues. With 3 bases clipped from V and 2 bases from J, the junction kept 6 bases outside the gene matches. As DNA, the CDR3 is TGTGCCAGCTCACCCTTAGCGGGACCTACCTACGAGCAGTACTTC. Translated: CASSPLAGPTYEQYF.

CDR3 region: CASSPSATGSSYEQYF. The CDR3 nucleotides are TGTGCCAGCAGCCCCAGCGCAACAGGGAGCTCCTACGAGCAGTACTTC. The J gene is TRBJ2-7, the V gene TRBV7-6; possible D gene TRBD1, 6 bases. The V and J ends lost 5 bases and 0 bases respectively, with 17 bases between them. Germline values: CDR1 SGHVS, CDR2 FNYEAQ. There are 16 residues in the CDR3.

The chain combines TRBV5-1 with TRBJ1-1; D unclear. V was shortened by 4 bases and J by 1 base, with 14 bases between the two germline ends. This CDR3 has 15 residues. The V gene's germline CDR1 is SGHRS and CDR2 YFSETQ. The CDR3 protein is CASSLLNIGNTEAFF. The CDR3 DNA follows: TGCGCCAGCAGCCTTTTAAATATCGGGAACACTGAAGCTTTCTTT.

The V call is TRBV7-3, the J call TRBJ2-5, with TRBD1 matching over 9 bases. Trimming at V came to 5 bases and at J to 3 bases, leaving 7 bases not matched to a gene. This CDR3 is 15 amino acids long. Germline assignment: CDR1 SGHTA and CDR2 FQGTGA. The CDR3 is CASSPHRGREETQYF. The CDR3 DNA is TGTGCCAGCAGCCCGCACAGGGGGCGAGAAGAGACCCAGTACTTC.

The chain carries TRBV24-1 and TRBJ1-3, with 9 positions matching TRBD1. Germline loops: CDR1 KGHDR, CDR2 SFDVKD. CDR3 size: 17 residues. The ends lost 2 bases at V and 0 bases at J; junction bases unmatched: 4. For the CDR3, the DNA is TGTGCCACCAGTGATTCCGGGACAGGGTACTCTGGAAACACCATATATTTT. Protein product: CATSDSGTGYSGNTIYF.

Here the CDR3 reads CASSKDVTGGVGYTF. In DNA, the CDR3 is TGTGCCAGCAGTAAAGACGTAACAGGGGGCGTAGGCTACACCTTC. The chain links TRBV27 to TRBJ1-2; 9 bases are shared with TRBD1. Germline V gives CDR1 MNHEY, CDR2 SMNVEV (reference sequence). The J segment lost 8 bases and the V segment lost 5 bases, leaving 12 bases of the junction unmatched. CDR3 length equals 15 residues.

This clone was picked up one time. The same CDR3 is also encoded by other DNA sequences in this sample. The gene calls are TRBV12-3 or TRBV12-4 and TRBJ1-2; the D is unclear. There are 12 residues in the CDR3. Trimming removed 5 bases at V and 5 bases at J, with 9 bases between. CDR3 in amino acids: CASSLTGYGYTF. CDR3 DNA sequence: TGTGCCAGCAGTCTAACGGGGTATGGCTACACCTTC.

The chain is built from TRBV11-3 and TRBJ1-1, with 10 nucleotides matching TRBD1. The V segment lost 5 bases and the J segment 7 bases; nucleotides outside the gene matches: 4. The germline V gene encodes CDR1 SGHNT and CDR2 YENEEA. This CDR3 contains 13 residues. CDR3 residues: CASSATGGIEAFF. DNA of the CDR3: TGTGCCAGCAGCGCGACAGGGGGCATTGAAGCTTTCTTT.

This clone was observed a single time. The rearrangement uses TRBV28 and TRBJ1-3; weak D call: TRBD1 (5 bases). Germline CDR1 is MDHEN and CDR2 is SYDVKM. V lost 6 bases and J lost 2, with 14 bases in between. The length of the CDR3 is 15 residues. The CDR3 region is CASRSGGGAGNTIYF. In nucleotides, the CDR3 is TGTGCCAGCAGATCTGGTGGGGGGGCTGGAAACACCATATATTTT. Looking up the rest from reference TRBV28 and TRBJ1-3 gives the full variable domain: DVKVTQSSRYLVKRTGEKVFLECVQDMDHENMFWYRQDPGLGLRLIYFSYDVKMKEKGDIPEGYSVSREKKERFSLILESASTNQTSMYLCASRSGGGAGNTIYFGEGSWLTVV.

CDR3 in DNA: TGTGCCACCAGTGACCGGAGAGGGACAGGGGGTCAACGTGGCTACACCTTC. This gives the protein CATSDRRGTGGQRGYTF. The chain is built from TRBV24-1 and TRBJ1-2, with 11 bases that match TRBD1. Trimming cost V 4 bases and J 7 bases; bases outside gene matches: 13. Germline V CDR1 and CDR2: KGHDR, SFDVKD. The CDR3 is made up of 17 amino acids.

The chain recombines TRBV9 with TRBJ1-1, with D unresolved. CDR3 size: 14 residues. V was shortened by 3 bases and J by 1 base, with 10 bases between the two germline ends. Germline-derived CDR1 and CDR2 are SGDLS and YYNGEE. CDR3 bases: TGTGCCAGCAGCGGGGGAGGGTCGAACACTGAAGCTTTCTTT. Protein product: CASSGGGSNTEAFF.

V is TRBV3-1 (or the pseudogene TRBV3-2) and J is TRBJ1-1, with 7 bases identical to TRBD1. This CDR3 has 12 residues. V was pared by 4 bases and J by 11 bases, with 7 bases of the junction left unmatched. The V gene's germline CDR1 is LGHDT and CDR2 YNNKEL (reference sequence). The CDR3 sequence: CASSRTGGGAFF. CDR3 bases: TGTGCCAGCAGCCGGACAGGAGGGGGTGCTTTCTTT.

CDR3 amino acids: CAISESTGWNTEAFF. In DNA, the CDR3 is TGTGCCATCAGTGAGTCGACAGGTTGGAACACTGAAGCTTTCTTT. The chain recombines TRBV10-3 with TRBJ1-1; a possible D gene is TRBD1 (6 bases). The germline V and J ends were trimmed by 0 bases and 1 base, with 9 bases remaining between them. Per germline, CDR1 ENHRY and CDR2 SYGVKD. This CDR3 region has 15 residues.

The rearrangement joins TRBV7-9 to TRBJ1-4; D perhaps matches TRBD1 (6 bases). V was shortened by 5 bases and J by 5 bases, with 18 bases between the two germline ends. The CDR3 runs to 16 residues. Looked up from germline, CDR1 is SEHNR and CDR2 is FQNEAQ (reference sequence). The CDR3 sequence: CASSEPTGTVNEKLFF. As DNA, the CDR3 is TGTGCCAGCAGCGAACCAACAGGGACGGTGAATGAAAAACTGTTTTTT.

This clone has just a few counts. The chain has TRBV11-2 and TRBJ2-2, with a possible D match to TRBD2 (5 bases). Trimming shortened V by 5 bases and J by 9 bases, and 19 bases separated the two germline ends. In germline, CDR1 is SGHAT, CDR2 FQNNGV. This CDR3 has 15 amino acids. The CDR3 DNA follows: TGTGCCAGCAGCCCTCGAGAAGTCCGCGGGCGGGAGCTGTTTTTT. Its translation is CASSPREVRGRELFF.

The CDR3 nucleotides are TGTGCCACCAGAGACAGGGGACCCTACGAGCAGTACTTC. This gives the protein CATRDRGPYEQYF. The chain carries TRBV24-1 and TRBJ2-7; TRBD1 agrees at 8 bases. The CDR3 consists of 13 residues. Per the germline V gene, CDR1 is KGHDR and CDR2 is SFDVKD. The V gene end was trimmed by 7 bases and the J gene end by 2 bases; junction bases not matched to a gene: 3.

This clone was recorded once. The rearrangement links TRBV29-1 to TRBJ1-1; D is ambiguous. The V and J ends lost 2 bases and 1 base respectively, with 5 bases between them. This CDR3 is built from 12 residues. Germline V gene lookup returns CDR1 SQVTM and CDR2 ANQGSEA. The DNA for the CDR3 is TGCAGCGTTGAATGGGCGAACACTGAAGCTTTCTTT. It translates to CSVEWANTEAFF.

The chain is built from TRBV5-4 and TRBJ2-7; 16 bases map to TRBD2. The CDR3 runs to 17 residues. Germline CDR1 reads SGHNT; CDR2 reads YYREEE (reference sequence). V shed 4 bases, J shed 0 bases, and the junction held 4 bases outside the gene matches. CDR3 residues: CASSTGTSGRVSYEQYF. In DNA, the CDR3 is TGTGCCAGCAGCACGGGGACTAGCGGGAGGGTCTCCTACGAGCAGTACTTC.

This chain links TRBV19 with TRBJ2-7; TRBD2 matches at 13 bases. Trimming at V came to 5 bases and at J to 6 bases, leaving 7 bases not matched to a gene. In germline, CDR1 is LNHDA, CDR2 SQIVND (reference sequence). This CDR3 spans 15 amino acids. Here the CDR3 reads CASSARLAGGVEQYF. The CDR3, as DNA: TGTGCCAGTAGTGCAAGACTAGCGGGAGGTGTCGAGCAGTACTTC.